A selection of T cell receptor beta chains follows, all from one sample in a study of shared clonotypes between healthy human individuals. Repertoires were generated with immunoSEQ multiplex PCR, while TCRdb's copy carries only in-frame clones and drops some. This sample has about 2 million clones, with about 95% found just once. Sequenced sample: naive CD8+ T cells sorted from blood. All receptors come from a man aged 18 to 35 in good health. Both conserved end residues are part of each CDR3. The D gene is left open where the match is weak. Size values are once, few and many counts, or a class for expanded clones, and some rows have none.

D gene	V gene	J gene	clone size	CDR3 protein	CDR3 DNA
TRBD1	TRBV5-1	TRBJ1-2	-	CASSLTRQGSDWDGYTF	TGCGCCAGCAGCTTGACCAGACAGGGATCGGATTGGGATGGCTACACCTTC
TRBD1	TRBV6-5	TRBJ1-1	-	CASGVLGTAEAFF	TGTGCCAGCGGGGTGTTGGGGACAGCTGAAGCTTTCTTT
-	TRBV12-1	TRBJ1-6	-	CASSSTFPLHF	TGTGCCAGCAGCTCGACATTTCCCCTCCACTTT
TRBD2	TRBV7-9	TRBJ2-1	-	CASIVVAGSYNEQFF	TGTGCCAGCATAGTGGTAGCGGGCTCCTACAATGAGCAGTTCTTC
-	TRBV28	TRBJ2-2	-	CASSQGHIVGGELFF	TGTGCCAGCAGTCAAGGGCACATCGTCGGCGGGGAGCTGTTTTTT
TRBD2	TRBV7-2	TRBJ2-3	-	CASSPFPSPGGPRTDTQYF	TGTGCCAGCAGCCCATTTCCCTCTCCGGGAGGGCCCCGCACAGATACGCAGTATTTT
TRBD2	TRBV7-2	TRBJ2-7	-	CASSLERGSSYEQYF	TGTGCCAGCAGCTTAGAGCGGGGCTCCTCCTACGAGCAGTACTTC
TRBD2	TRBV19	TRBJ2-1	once	CASSIRPLAGGDNEQFF	TGTGCCAGTAGTATAAGGCCCCTAGCGGGAGGAGACAATGAGCAGTTCTTC
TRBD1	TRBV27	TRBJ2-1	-	CASSQIYGTGVWDEQFF	TGTGCCAGCAGCCAGATATACGGGACAGGGGTTTGGGATGAGCAGTTCTTC
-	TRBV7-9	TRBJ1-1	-	CASSGPVWVGAFF	TGTGCCAGCAGCGGGCCTGTGTGGGTCGGAGCTTTCTTT
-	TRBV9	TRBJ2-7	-	CASSQGTSYEQYF	TGTGCCAGCAGCCAGGGGACCTCCTACGAGCAGTACTTC
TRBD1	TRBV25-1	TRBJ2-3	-	CASSEYTGGTDTQYF	TGTGCCAGCAGTGAATATACAGGGGGCACAGATACGCAGTATTTT
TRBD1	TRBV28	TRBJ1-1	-	CASSPTGYGEAFF	TGTGCCAGCAGTCCGACAGGGTATGGTGAAGCTTTCTTT
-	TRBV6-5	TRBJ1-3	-	CATSSGNTIYF	TGTGCCACCTCGAGTGGAAACACCATATATTTT
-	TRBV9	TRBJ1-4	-	CASSAPNTEEKLFF	TGTGCCAGCAGCGCACCCAATACAGAAGAAAAACTGTTTTTT
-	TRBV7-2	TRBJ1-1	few	CASSLKTLKAFISNTEAFF	TGTGCCAGCAGTCTTAAGACCCTTAAGGCATTTATTTCGAACACTGAAGCTTTCTTT
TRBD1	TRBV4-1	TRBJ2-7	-	CASSLSDRGLYEQYF	TGCGCCAGCAGCCTGTCGGACAGGGGGCTCTACGAGCAGTACTTC
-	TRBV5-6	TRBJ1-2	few	CASSLGGNGYTF	TGTGCCAGCAGCTTGGGGGGAAATGGCTACACCTTC
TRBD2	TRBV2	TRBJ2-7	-	CASSEESRTSYEQYF	TGTGCCAGCAGTGAAGAATCCAGGACTAGCTACGAGCAGTACTTC
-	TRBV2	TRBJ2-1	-	CASNRPIGMNNEQFF	TGTGCCAGCAACCGCCCCATCGGCATGAACAATGAGCAGTTCTTC
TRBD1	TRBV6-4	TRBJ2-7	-	CASPQGAGYEQYF	TGTGCCAGCCCTCAGGGGGCAGGTTACGAGCAGTACTTC
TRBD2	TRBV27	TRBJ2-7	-	CASSLGLAGPYEQYF	TGTGCCAGCAGTTTAGGCCTAGCGGGACCGTACGAGCAGTACTTC
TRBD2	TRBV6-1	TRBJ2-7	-	CACGAGGSYEQYF	TGTGCCTGCGGAGCGGGGGGATCATACGAGCAGTACTTC
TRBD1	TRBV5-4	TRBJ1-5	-	CASSLNRGGRQPQHF	TGTGCCAGCAGCTTGAACAGGGGGGGCCGTCAGCCCCAGCATTTT
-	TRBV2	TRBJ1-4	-	CASSYADEKLFF	TGTGCCAGCTCGTATGCAGATGAAAAACTGTTTTTT
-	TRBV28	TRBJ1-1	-	CASSSPGPWAFF	TGTGCCAGCAGTTCCCCCGGCCCATGGGCTTTCTTT
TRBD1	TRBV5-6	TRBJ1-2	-	CASSLRGTGERYGYTF	TGTGCCAGCAGCTTGAGGGGGACAGGGGAGAGGTATGGCTACACCTTC
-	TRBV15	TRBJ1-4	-	CATSRDQRALLETNEKLFF	TGTGCCACCAGCAGAGATCAACGGGCACTGCTTGAAACTAATGAAAAACTGTTTTTT
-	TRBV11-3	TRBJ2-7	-	CASSPDSAYEQYF	TGTGCCAGCAGCCCGGACTCCGCCTACGAGCAGTACTTC
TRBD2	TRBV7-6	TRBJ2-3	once	CASSPTAGGSTDTQYF	TGTGCCAGCAGCCCCACCGCGGGAGGGAGCACAGATACGCAGTATTTT
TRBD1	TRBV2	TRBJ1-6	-	CASSEGGQGGSPLHF	TGTGCCAGCAGTGAAGGGGGACAGGGAGGTTCACCCCTCCACTTT
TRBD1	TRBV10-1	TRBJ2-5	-	CASSEPMDRVVGETQYF	TGCGCCAGCAGTGAGCCGATGGACAGGGTGGTGGGGGAGACCCAGTACTTC
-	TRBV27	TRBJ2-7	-	CASSHTGTGTYEQYF	TGTGCCAGCAGCCACACCGGGACGGGAACCTACGAGCAGTACTTC
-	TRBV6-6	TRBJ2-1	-	CASSIGPRLDNEQFF	TGTGCCAGCAGTATCGGGCCGCGGTTAGACAATGAGCAGTTCTTC
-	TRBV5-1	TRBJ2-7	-	CASSLVVHPYEQYF	TGCGCCAGCAGCTTGGTTGTCCACCCCTACGAGCAGTACTTC
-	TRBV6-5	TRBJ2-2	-	CASSQNRAHGELFF	TGTGCCAGCAGCCAAAACAGGGCTCACGGGGAGCTGTTTTTT
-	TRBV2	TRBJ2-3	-	CASTEPGDTQYF	TGTGCCAGCACCGAACCCGGAGATACGCAGTATTTT
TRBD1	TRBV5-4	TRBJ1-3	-	CASSPPGQISGNTIYF	TGTGCCAGCAGCCCTCCGGGACAGATATCTGGAAACACCATATATTTT
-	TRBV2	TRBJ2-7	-	CASSEGRAAEQYF	TGTGCCAGCAGTGAGGGCAGGGCGGCCGAGCAGTACTTC
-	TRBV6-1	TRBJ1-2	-	CASSERIPTGVYGYTF	TGTGCCAGCAGTGAAAGGATACCGACAGGCGTCTATGGCTACACCTTC
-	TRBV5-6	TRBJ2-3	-	CASSLWNREETDTQYF	TGTGCCAGCAGCTTGTGGAACAGGGAAGAAACAGATACGCAGTATTTT
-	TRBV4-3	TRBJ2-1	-	CASSQDLGGFYNEQFF	TGCGCCAGCAGCCAAGATTTGGGGGGATTTTACAATGAGCAGTTCTTC
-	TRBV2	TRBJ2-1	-	CANPNLASSYNEQFF	TGTGCCAATCCGAACTTGGCAAGCTCCTACAATGAGCAGTTCTTC
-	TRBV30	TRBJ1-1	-	CAWSIGEDTEAFF	TGTGCCTGGAGTATAGGGGAGGACACTGAAGCTTTCTTT
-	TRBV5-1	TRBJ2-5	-	CASSLSDQETQYF	TGCGCCAGCAGCTTGAGCGACCAAGAGACCCAGTACTTC
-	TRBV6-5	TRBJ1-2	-	CASSYGTLPGVYTF	TGTGCCAGCAGTTACGGCACTTTGCCAGGGGTCTACACCTTC
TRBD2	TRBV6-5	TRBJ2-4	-	CASSMGGESGNIQYF	TGTGCCAGCAGTATGGGAGGGGAGAGTGGAAACATTCAGTACTTC
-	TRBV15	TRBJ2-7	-	CATSRDGTYEQYF	TGTGCCACCAGCAGGGATGGGACCTACGAGCAGTACTTC
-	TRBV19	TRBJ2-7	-	CASSIVLGQSYEQYF	TGTGCCAGTAGTATAGTGTTAGGACAGTCCTACGAGCAGTACTTC
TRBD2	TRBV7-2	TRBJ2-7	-	CASSLLTSGSSYEQYF	TGTGCCAGCAGCTTATTGACTAGCGGGAGCTCCTACGAGCAGTACTTC
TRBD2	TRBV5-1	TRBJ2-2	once	CASRLTSGLDGELFF	TGCGCCAGCAGGTTGACTAGCGGGCTCGACGGGGAGCTGTTTTTT
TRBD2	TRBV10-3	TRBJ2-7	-	CASREGASYEQYF	TGTGCCTCCCGGGAGGGTGCCTCCTACGAGCAGTACTTC
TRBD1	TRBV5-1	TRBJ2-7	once	CASSPGTGANEQYF	TGCGCCAGCAGCCCAGGGACAGGGGCGAACGAGCAGTACTTC
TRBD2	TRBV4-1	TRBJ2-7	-	CASSQVELAGHYEQYF	TGCGCCAGCAGCCAAGTTGAACTAGCGGGCCACTACGAGCAGTACTTC
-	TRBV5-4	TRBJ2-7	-	CASSLGAEGFGDF	TGTGCCAGCAGCCTGGGGGCCGAAGGTTTTGGGGACTTC